The table lists the clone carrying this TCR beta chain with many counts. Its antigen is still unknown. The ends were cut back, 5 bases at V and 7 bases at J, with 15 bases in the middle. This CDR3 contains 14 residues. The germline V gene has CDR1 LNHDA and CDR2 SQIVND (reference sequence). This sample stems from a study of CD8+CD57+ T cells in acquired aplastic anemia. Study-wide background: Isolated CD4+ and CD8+ cells, once sorted, yielded DNA averaging roughly 3 ug. The study's findings and limits: A set of 25 to 30 CD8+ CDR3 sequences was shared between patients and controls, and these sequences appeared highly expressed in patients.

Genomic DNA, serving as template, underwent TCR beta VDJ and CDR3 profiling. TCRdb ran MiXCR on the reads and lists one entry per CDR3 protein. The sample shows fewer than 250,000 distinct CDR3 sequences, roughly half of them seen only once. The V gene is TRBV19, the J gene TRBJ1-5; D uncertain. The sequence derives from a human donor in good health, serving as a control. What was sequenced was sorted CD4+, CD8+, or CD8+CD57+ T cells (not recorded which) from PBMCs. The CDR3 DNA reads as TGTGCCAGTAGTTTAAGGACGCCCGGGCAGCCCCAGCATTTT. Translated, it gives CASSLRTPGQPQHF.